The 23 T cell receptor beta chains below come from one sample, sequenced in a study of T cells in Graves' hyperthyroidism and ophthalmopathy. RNA transcripts served as the template for amplifying TCR beta CDR3 regions. Carried out on the TCR CDR3, a first-round RT-PCR used the HTBI primer set. TCRdb itself ran the multiplex PCR reads through MiXCR, one entry per CDR3 protein. The sample has 480,000 or so distinct CDR3 sequences, 46% seen once. The material sequenced was peripheral blood or thyroid tissue (not recorded which). These TCRs come from an adult woman with Graves' disease, either hyperthyroidism or ophthalmopathy (not recorded which).

This clonotype was seen ten or more times. The chain is built from TRBV7-9 and TRBJ1-5; tentatively, D is TRBD1 (5 bases). The germline gives CDR1 SEHNR, CDR2 FQNEAQ (reference sequence). V shed 4 bases and J shed 0 bases, with 10 bases lying between them. The CDR3 runs 15 residues. This CDR3 reads CASSSDSYSNQPQHF. DNA for the CDR3: TGTGCCAGCAGCTCTGACAGTTATAGCAATCAGCCCCAGCATTTT.

The V and J genes are TRBV9 and TRBJ1-1; perhaps TRBD1 as D (5 bases). The ends were cut back, 5 bases at V and 1 base at J, with 15 bases in the middle. This CDR3 comprises 15 residues. Germline assignment: CDR1 SGDLS and CDR2 YYNGEE. CDR3 in amino acids: CASSDGARQNTEAFF. CDR3 in DNA: TGTGCCAGCAGTGACGGGGCCAGACAGAACACTGAAGCTTTCTTT.

This clonotype has just a few counts. This chain uses TRBV10-3 with TRBJ2-7, with a tentative D call TRBD2 (6 bases). The CDR3 is 14 amino acids. Germline V gene data show CDR1 as ENHRY and CDR2 as SYGVKD. V was trimmed by 8 bases and J by 4 bases, leaving 18 bases between them. CDR3: CAIASPTGTYEQYF. The CDR3 coding sequence is TGTGCCATCGCCTCTCCTACGGGGACTTACGAGCAGTACTTC.

The V gene is TRBV28, the J gene TRBJ2-5, with TRBD2 identical over 10 bases. This CDR3 comprises 16 residues. The junction had 8 bases not matched to a gene; V was cut back by 6 bases and J by 1 base. Germline V gene lookup returns CDR1 MDHEN and CDR2 SYDVKM. The CDR3 reads CASSKGLAALQETQYF. As DNA, the CDR3 is TGTGCCAGCAGCAAAGGACTAGCGGCCCTCCAAGAGACCCAGTACTTC.

This clonotype was seen more than once but under ten times. This chain links TRBV19 with TRBJ1-5; 11 bases agree with TRBD1. The junction had 8 bases not matched to a gene; V was cut back by 9 bases and J by 4 bases. The CDR3 length is 15 residues. CDR1 LNHDA and CDR2 SQIVND come from the germline V gene (reference sequence). CDR3 sequence: CASSPGQGENQPQHF. CDR3 DNA: TGTGCCAGCTCACCGGGACAGGGGGAAAATCAGCCCCAGCATTTT.

For the CDR3, the DNA is TGTGCCAGCAGCAACTGGGGGGCTAGCAATCAGCCCCAGCATTTT. Its translation: CASSNWGASNQPQHF. V gene TRBV7-2 combines with J gene TRBJ1-5; weak D call: TRBD1 (6 bases). The CDR3 is 15 residues long. V lost 5 bases and J 0 bases, leaving 11 bases between the germline ends. Germline V gene lookup returns CDR1 SGHTA and CDR2 FQGNSA.

V gene TRBV12-3 or TRBV12-4 combines with J gene TRBJ2-5; no definite D call. There are 13 residues in the CDR3. The V end lost 7 bases, the J end lost 2 bases, and 11 bases lay between the germline ends. The CDR3 DNA reads TGTGCCAGCACTTTGGTGGGTCAAGAGACCCAGTACTTC. It codes for CASTLVGQETQYF.

This clonotype was observed at least ten times. This rearrangement joins TRBV15 to TRBJ1-6; D uncertain. The V end was cut by 0 bases, the J end by 8 bases, with 11 bases between. Germline lookup yields CDR1 LNHNV and CDR2 YYDKDF (reference sequence). This CDR3 is built from 15 residues. The CDR3 loop is CATSRDGFTDSPLHF. CDR3 bases: TGTGCCACCAGCAGAGACGGTTTTACGGATTCACCCCTCCACTTT.

This clonotype showed up many times. This CDR3 is CASSLGEGTGETEAFF. Here the CDR3 DNA reads TGTGCCAGCAGCTTAGGTGAGGGAACTGGGGAAACTGAAGCTTTCTTT. The genes are TRBV7-3 and TRBJ1-1; D unclear. CDR3 length: 16 amino acids. Trimming removed 2 bases from V and 5 bases from J, with 18 bases in between. The germline CDR1 and CDR2 sequences are SGHTA and FQGTGA.

The rearrangement links TRBV7-3 to TRBJ2-5, with TRBD1 matching 7 bases. V shed 6 bases, J shed 9 bases, and the junction held 16 bases outside the gene matches. CDR1 SGHTA and CDR2 FQGTGA come from the germline V gene. CDR3 size: 15 residues. CDR3 nucleotides: TGTGCCAGCAGTGACAGGGTCCCTAGCAATCAGCCCCAGTACTTC. Protein sequence: CASSDRVPSNQPQYF.

This clonotype was counted at least ten times. This rearrangement joins TRBV20-1 to TRBJ1-5; a weak D match, TRBD1 (5 bases). Germline V gene lookup returns CDR1 DFQATT and CDR2 SNEGSKA (reference sequence). The CDR3 length is 15 residues. The germline V and J ends were trimmed by 2 bases and 0 bases, with 11 bases remaining between them. The CDR3 region is CSARRGRISNQPQHF. CDR3 DNA sequence: TGCAGTGCTAGAAGGGGCAGAATTAGCAATCAGCCCCAGCATTTT.

This clonotype was seen only a few times. This sequence joins TRBV2 and TRBJ2-7; no definite D call. CDR3 size: 14 residues. V lost 2 bases and J lost 0, with 8 bases in between. Germline CDR1 and CDR2: SNHLY and FYNNEI. The CDR3 is CASSELVSSYEQYF. The CDR3 DNA sequence: TGTGCCAGCAGTGAACTTGTCAGCTCCTACGAGCAGTACTTC.

This clonotype occurred many times. The chain employs TRBV19 and TRBJ1-5, with a tentative D call TRBD1 (5 bases). The CDR3 extends over 17 amino acids. V lost 4 bases and J 5 bases, leaving 21 bases between the germline ends. Germline V gene lookup returns CDR1 LNHDA and CDR2 SQIVND (reference sequence). The DNA of the CDR3 is TGTGCCAGTAGTACCCCGGGGGGTTCTTACAGCCATCAGCCCCAGCATTTT. Its translation is CASSTPGGSYSHQPQHF.

This clonotype was counted ten times or more. This rearrangement joins TRBV29-1 to TRBJ2-7; D remains ambiguous. There are 12 residues in the CDR3. V lost 3 bases, J lost 2 bases, and 8 bases lay in between. Germline CDR1 and CDR2: SQVTM and ANQGSEA. CDR3 DNA sequence: TGCAGCGTTGAGGTGAGACCCTACGAGCAGTACTTC. Amino acids: CSVEVRPYEQYF.

This chain links TRBV20-1 with TRBJ2-2; D is possibly TRBD2 (7 bases). Germline V gives CDR1 DFQATT, CDR2 SNEGSKA (reference sequence). This CDR3 is 15 amino acids long. The ends were cut back, 0 bases at V and 7 bases at J, with 15 bases in the middle. CDR3 nucleotides: TGCAGTGCTAGAGACCCCCGGGGGGCGGACGGGGAGCTGTTTTTT. Protein product: CSARDPRGADGELFF.

This clonotype was recorded many times. This chain links TRBV15 with TRBJ2-7; 8 positions match TRBD2. The J segment lost 4 bases and the V segment lost 0 bases, leaving 8 bases of the junction unmatched. The CDR3 sequence is 16 residues long. In germline, CDR1 is LNHNV, CDR2 YYDKDF (reference sequence). The CDR3 region has the DNA TGTGCCACCAGCAGAGAGGGCACTAGCGGAGGATACGAGCAGTACTTC. It specifies CATSREGTSGGYEQYF.

V and J are TRBV7-9 and TRBJ1-6, with 7 bases lining up with TRBD1. The CDR3 runs 16 residues. Germline values: CDR1 SEHNR, CDR2 FQNEAQ (reference sequence). V gave up 5 bases and J gave up 7 bases; unmatched junction bases: 11. CDR3 coding DNA: TGTGCCAGCAGCCCAGGGGGAGTCACCATCAATTCACCCCTCCACTTT. This encodes CASSPGGVTINSPLHF. Combining the CDR3 with reference TRBV7-9 and TRBJ1-6 gives the whole variable domain DTGVSQNPRHKITKRGQNVTFRCDPISEHNRLYWYRQTLGQGPEFLTYFQNEAQLEKSRLLSDRFSAERPKGSFSTLEIQRTEQGDSAMYLCASSPGGVTINSPLHFGNGTRLTVT.

V usage is TRBV29-1 and J usage is TRBJ2-5, with a weak D call TRBD1 (8 bases). This CDR3 region has 13 residues. Trimming pared 6 bases from V and 4 bases from J, leaving 15 bases between. Germline CDR1 and CDR2: SQVTM and ANQGSEA. In nucleotides, the CDR3 is TGCAGCGTACTTACAGGGGGGGGAGAGACCCAGTACTTC. Translating it yields CSVLTGGGETQYF.

This sequence joins TRBV2 and TRBJ1-2; the match to TRBD1 covers 9 bases. This CDR3 contains 14 residues. Germline CDR1 reads SNHLY; CDR2 reads FYNNEI. CDR3 loop: CATHRGQRGYGYTF. As DNA, the CDR3 is TGTGCTACCCACAGGGGGCAAAGGGGTTATGGCTACACCTTC.

This rearrangement joins TRBV2 to TRBJ2-7; no reliable D call. This CDR3 comprises 11 residues. Germline V gene lookup returns CDR1 SNHLY and CDR2 FYNNEI. The V end lost 4 bases, the J end lost 9 bases, and 10 bases lay between the germline ends. The CDR3 spells CASSVELGQYF. CDR3 in DNA: TGTGCCAGCAGTGTGGAATTGGGGCAGTACTTC.

V gene TRBV9 combines with J gene TRBJ2-7; D might be TRBD2 (6 bases). The CDR3 covers 14 residues. In germline, CDR1 is SGDLS, CDR2 YYNGEE. V was shortened by 4 bases and J by 5 bases, with 16 bases between the two germline ends. The CDR3 sequence: CASSLVPGVNEQYF. CDR3 DNA sequence: TGTGCCAGCAGCTTAGTCCCGGGGGTCAACGAGCAGTACTTC.

The chain joins TRBV25-1 to TRBJ1-6; the D gene is possibly TRBD1 (6 bases). The CDR3 covers 15 residues. The germline V gene encodes CDR1 MGHDK and CDR2 SYGVNS. V was pared by 5 bases and J by 6 bases, with 14 bases between. The CDR3 protein is CASSLGGAGNSPLHF. The CDR3 bases are TGTGCCAGCAGTTTAGGGGGAGCTGGTAATTCACCCCTCCACTTT.

The chain has TRBV29-1 and TRBJ2-7; 7 bases match TRBD2. Trimming took 0 bases from V and 2 from J; bases not matched to a gene: 7. Looked up from germline, CDR1 is SQVTM and CDR2 is ANQGSEA. This CDR3 has 15 amino acids. DNA of the CDR3: TGCAGCGTTGAAGATGGAGTAGCGGGTGCCTACGAGCAGTACTTC. This encodes CSVEDGVAGAYEQYF.